This passage covers 31 T cell receptor beta chains from one sample sequenced in a study of blood T cells in healthy people across ages. Primed by a sample-barcoded 5' primer and a J-beta primer mix, a second PCR proceeded for about 6 to 11 cycles. TCRdb re-called the 5' RACE reads through MiXCR, storing one row per CDR3 protein. The table lists about 1.5 million distinct CDR3 sequences, 42% of them singletons. The sample comprised blood. These receptors were collected from a woman under 30 in good health.

The V call is TRBV27, the J call TRBJ2-3, with TRBD2 identical over 7 bases. The trim removed 8 bases at V and 3 bases at J, leaving 14 bases unmatched. Germline values: CDR1 MNHEY, CDR2 SMNVEV (reference sequence). This CDR3 has 16 residues. This chain's CDR3 is CASRDLGGGGTDTQYF. CDR3 DNA: TGTGCCAGCCGGGACCTTGGCGGGGGTGGTACAGATACGCAGTATTTT.

The rearrangement joins TRBV7-9 to TRBJ1-2; D is perhaps TRBD1 (5 bases). Germline V gene data show CDR1 as SEHNR and CDR2 as FQNEAQ (reference sequence). The CDR3 contains 15 residues. The V gene lost 4 bases and the J gene lost 6 bases, with 18 bases spanning the gap. The CDR3 spells CASSYLTKGLDGYTF. CDR3 bases: TGTGCCAGCAGCTACTTAACAAAGGGACTCGATGGCTACACCTTC.

V gene TRBV4-2 combines with J gene TRBJ2-1; D assignment may be TRBD1 or TRBD2 (5 bases each). Germline assignment: CDR1 LGHNA and CDR2 YNFKEQ. This CDR3 region has 17 residues. V lost 3 bases and J 6 bases, leaving 21 bases between the germline ends. The CDR3 DNA reads as TGTGCCAGCAGCCAGCTTAAACTAGAGGTGGGGCTCAATGAGCAGTTCTTC. Protein sequence: CASSQLKLEVGLNEQFF.

This clonotype was seen only a few times. One base away lies a much larger clone, so this may be a sequencing read error. V is TRBV6-2 or TRBV6-3 and J is TRBJ2-5, with D uncertain. The CDR3 runs to 14 residues. The ends were cut back, 0 bases at V and 11 bases at J, with 16 bases in the middle. Germline CDR1 reads MNHEY; CDR2 reads SVGEGT. In DNA form, the CDR3 reads TGTGCCAGCAGTTACTCTCTCGAGACAAATGAGCAGTACTTC. Protein product: CASSYSLETNEQYF.

V usage is TRBV7-6 and J usage is TRBJ2-7; D might be TRBD2 (6 bases). V lost 3 bases, J lost 5 bases, and 11 bases lay in between. Germline values: CDR1 SGHVS, CDR2 FNYEAQ. The CDR3 extends over 13 amino acids. CDR3 sequence (DNA): TGTGCCAGCAGCTTTGGAGGGGCCCACGAGCAGTACTTC. It specifies CASSFGGAHEQYF.

The CDR3 loop reads CASSLGEGMETDTQYF. The CDR3 DNA is TGTGCCAGCAGCTTAGGTGAGGGCATGGAGACAGATACGCAGTATTTT. J is TRBJ2-3 and V is TRBV11-2, with D possibly being TRBD2 (5 bases). V lost 1 base and J 3 bases, leaving 14 bases between the germline ends. From germline, CDR1 is SGHAT and CDR2 FQNNGV. The CDR3 extends over 16 amino acids.

The chain employs TRBV15 and TRBJ1-2; D gene unclear. V dropped 7 bases and J dropped 8 bases, with 8 bases sitting between them. The CDR3 is 10 amino acids. Germline V lookup: CDR1 LNHNV, CDR2 YYDKDF (reference sequence). CDR3 bases: TGTGCCACCAAGGTGGGGGGCTACACCTTC. This encodes CATKVGGYTF. Full variable domain (outside the CDR3, taken from reference TRBV15 and TRBJ1-2): DAMVIQNPRYQVTQFGKPVTLSCSQTLNHNVMYWYQQKSSQAPKLLFHYYDKDFNNEADTPDNFQSRRPNTSFCFLDIRSPGLGDTAMYLCATKVGGYTFGSGTRLTVV.

This clonotype was detected a few times. The chain is built from TRBV15 and TRBJ1-2; maybe TRBD1 (5 bases). Trimming shortened V by 8 bases and J by 1 base, and 17 bases separated the two germline ends. This CDR3 region has 15 residues. Per germline, CDR1 LNHNV and CDR2 YYDKDF (reference sequence). CDR3 residues: CATRPGGEINYGYTF. In DNA form, the CDR3 reads TGTGCCACCCGCCCCGGGGGGGAGATTAACTATGGCTACACCTTC.

This clonotype was counted between two and nine times. The chain carries TRBV20-1 and TRBJ1-6; possibly TRBD1 for D (5 bases). Germline CDR1 is DFQATT and CDR2 is SNEGSKA (reference sequence). CDR3 size: 19 residues. Trimming left V 2 bases short and J 0 bases short, with 20 bases between. The DNA of the CDR3 is TGCAGTGCTAGAAGAAGGGATAGGACATTACACTCCTATAATTCACCCCTCCACTTT. Translation: CSARRRDRTLHSYNSPLHF.

This clonotype was counted a few times. This chain connects TRBV12-3 or TRBV12-4 to TRBJ1-5; D is possibly TRBD1 (6 bases). The CDR3 is 14 residues long. Trimming took off 6 bases at V and 4 bases at J, with 13 bases between the two ends. The CDR3 DNA reads as TGTGCCAGCAGGGCAGGGGCACCTAATCAGCCCCAGCATTTT. Translated: CASRAGAPNQPQHF.

The table lists this clonotype with a few counts. The chain is built from TRBV6-6 and TRBJ2-1; no clear D gene. Trimming removed 11 bases at V and 5 bases at J, with 13 bases between. Germline assignment: CDR1 MNHNY and CDR2 SVGAGI (reference sequence). The CDR3 is 12 amino acids. CDR3 in amino acids: CAVQGPNNEQFF. The CDR3 DNA reads TGTGCCGTCCAAGGACCCAACAATGAGCAGTTCTTC.

The rearrangement joins TRBV29-1 to TRBJ2-1; no definite D call. The ends were cut back, 4 bases at V and 13 bases at J, with 23 bases in the middle. Germline loops: CDR1 SQVTM, CDR2 ANQGSEA. This CDR3 spans 14 amino acids. CDR3 nucleotides: TGCAGCGTTGGAGGACGCCAAGCGTTAGAGACCCAGTTCTTC. Its translation: CSVGGRQALETQFF.

This clonotype has only a few counts. The chain carries TRBV20-1 and TRBJ2-1, with TRBD2 identical over 8 bases. Unmatched junction bases numbered 10, after V lost 5 bases and J lost 4 bases. The CDR3 loop spans 15 amino acids. Germline values: CDR1 DFQATT, CDR2 SNEGSKA (reference sequence). The CDR3 sequence: CSALPGLDDYNEQFF. Here the CDR3 DNA reads TGCAGTGCTCTCCCGGGACTAGACGATTACAATGAGCAGTTCTTC.

This clonotype turned up a few times. This chain links TRBV12-3 or TRBV12-4 with TRBJ2-3; 8 nucleotides align to TRBD2. The CDR3 has 14 amino acids. After removal of 6 bases from V and 6 bases from J, the junction contained 8 bases not matched to a gene. The chain's CDR3 is CASRFRGGRDTQYF. The CDR3 DNA is TGTGCCAGCAGATTTCGGGGGGGGAGGGATACGCAGTATTTT.

The J gene is TRBJ1-4, the V gene TRBV6-5; tentative D call: TRBD1 (5 bases). The CDR3 sequence is 14 residues long. Trimming pared 2 bases from V and 6 bases from J, leaving 10 bases between. The germline gives CDR1 MNHEY, CDR2 SVGAGI. The chain's CDR3 is CASSYGQGDEKLFF. The DNA for the CDR3 is TGTGCCAGCAGTTACGGGCAGGGAGATGAAAAACTGTTTTTT.

This clonotype was detected only a few times. The chain couples TRBV27 to TRBJ2-1, with TRBD2 matching 14 bases. After removal of 4 bases from V and 9 bases from J, the junction contained 2 bases not matched to a gene. The CDR3 spans 14 residues. From germline, CDR1 is MNHEY and CDR2 SMNVEV (reference sequence). In DNA, the CDR3 is TGTGCCAGCAGTTCGGGACTAGCGGGAGTTGAGCAGTTCTTC. Translated, it gives CASSSGLAGVEQFF.

This clonotype has more than one count but fewer than ten. The CDR3 loop is CASRWGQGDYEQYF. The CDR3 DNA reads as TGTGCCAGCAGGTGGGGACAGGGGGACTACGAGCAGTACTTC. The V and J genes are TRBV6-5 and TRBJ2-7, with 11 nucleotides matching TRBD1. V was pared by 6 bases and J by 3 bases, with 4 bases of the junction left unmatched. The CDR3 has 14 amino acids. The V gene's germline CDR1 is MNHEY and CDR2 SVGAGI.

This clonotype appeared a single time. This rearrangement joins TRBV20-1 to TRBJ2-7; D is unclear. Looked up from germline, CDR1 is DFQATT and CDR2 is SNEGSKA (reference sequence). The CDR3 runs 13 residues. V was clipped by 3 bases and J by 4 bases, with 13 bases between them. CDR3 nucleotide sequence: TGCAGTGCTAGTTACAGCGACACATACGAGCAGTACTTC. Encoded protein: CSASYSDTYEQYF.

In this sample, this clonotype turned up a few times. The gene calls are TRBV3-1 and TRBJ1-2; no firm D call. The ends were cut back, 4 bases at V and 5 bases at J, with 8 bases in the middle. CDR1 and CDR2 from the germline V gene are LGHDT and YNNKEL (reference sequence). CDR3 size: 12 residues. The CDR3 is CASSRTTYGYTF. The DNA of the CDR3 is TGTGCCAGCAGCCGGACCACGTATGGCTACACCTTC.

This clonotype was counted between two and nine times. The chain links TRBV3-1 to TRBJ1-2; 7 nucleotides agree with TRBD1. CDR3 length: 15 amino acids. Germline values: CDR1 LGHDT, CDR2 YNNKEL (reference sequence). The V and J ends lost 1 base and 8 bases, in that order; junction bases with no gene match: 10. The chain's CDR3 is CASSQASDRSGGYTF. CDR3 DNA sequence: TGTGCCAGCAGCCAAGCCTCGGACAGGTCTGGCGGCTACACCTTC.

Only a few counts were recorded for this clonotype. The gene calls are TRBV20-1 and TRBJ1-4; the D gene is possibly TRBD1 (5 bases). CDR1 is DFQATT, CDR2 SNEGSKA, per germline (reference sequence). V lost 0 bases to trimming and J lost 7 bases, with 9 bases between them. The CDR3 spans 13 residues. The chain's CDR3 is CSAREGGFEKLFF. DNA of the CDR3: TGCAGTGCTAGAGAGGGGGGGTTTGAAAAACTGTTTTTT.

The CDR3 bases are TGTGCCAGCAGCCTCGCTAGCGGGAGGGGCAAGGGGCAGTTCTTC. Translated: CASSLASGRGKGQFF. The chain is built from TRBV7-2 and TRBJ2-1; 12 nucleotides align to TRBD2. The germline CDR1 and CDR2 sequences are SGHTA and FQGNSA. This CDR3 contains 15 residues. V shed 5 bases, J shed 12 bases, and the junction held 11 bases outside the gene matches.

The V and J genes are TRBV2 and TRBJ2-5, with D possibly being TRBD1 or TRBD2 (5 bases each). V dropped 3 bases and J dropped 7 bases, with 9 bases sitting between them. Germline lookup yields CDR1 SNHLY and CDR2 FYNNEI. The CDR3 contains 12 residues. The CDR3 is CASSDPGTTQYF. The CDR3 DNA reads as TGTGCCAGCAGTGACCCAGGGACGACCCAGTACTTC.

The chain is built from TRBV6-2 or TRBV6-3 and TRBJ1-6; unclear D gene. CDR1 is MNHEY, CDR2 SVGEGT, per germline. The CDR3 has 17 residues. V gave up 0 bases and J gave up 6 bases, with 15 bases separating them. The CDR3 region is CASSYSMLRQLNSPLHF. In DNA, the CDR3 is TGTGCCAGCAGTTACTCGATGTTACGGCAGCTTAATTCACCCCTCCACTTT.

This chain joins TRBV20-1 and TRBJ2-1, with 7 bases identical to TRBD2. This CDR3 has 13 amino acids. V gave up 7 bases and J gave up 2 bases; unmatched junction bases: 5. CDR1 DFQATT and CDR2 SNEGSKA come from the germline V gene (reference sequence). The chain's CDR3 is CSGRGTTYNEQFF. For the CDR3, the DNA is TGCAGTGGCCGGGGGACTACCTACAATGAGCAGTTCTTC.

V is TRBV6-6 and J is TRBJ2-7, with D possibly TRBD2 on 5 matching bases. V was trimmed by 2 bases and J by 6 bases, leaving 11 bases between them. CDR1 MNHNY and CDR2 SVGAGI come from the germline V gene (reference sequence). The CDR3 length is 13 residues. CDR3 protein: CASSYTLGGEQYF. The CDR3 nucleotides read TGTGCCAGCAGTTACACACTAGGTGGCGAGCAGTACTTC.

This clonotype has just a few counts. The V call is TRBV6-6, the J call TRBJ2-5, with TRBD2 matching 13 bases. Germline V gene lookup returns CDR1 MNHNY and CDR2 SVGAGI (reference sequence). The CDR3 is 16 residues long. J gave up 1 base and V 5 bases, and 4 bases lay outside the gene matches. The CDR3 nucleotides read TGTGCCAGCAGTAGGACTAGCGGGGGCCTCCAAGAGACCCAGTACTTC. It specifies CASSRTSGGLQETQYF.

This chain links TRBV3-1 with TRBJ2-5; 7 bases fit TRBD1. The DNA end is more similar to TRBJ2-7, so the J call may be wrong. Germline lookup yields CDR1 LGHDT and CDR2 YNNKEL (reference sequence). The CDR3 has 15 residues. In nucleotides, the CDR3 is TGTGCCAGCAGCCAGATCCAGGGGGTTCTCGGCGAGCAGTACTTC. Protein sequence: CASSQIQGVLGEQYF.

In this sample, this clonotype turned up a few times. Compared with germline, one end of the junction differs, possibly owing to a read error. The chain uses TRBV15 and TRBJ1-4; a weak D match, TRBD1 (5 bases). The CDR3 consists of 14 residues. Germline CDR1 LNHNV, CDR2 YYDKDF (reference sequence). CDR3 residues: CATSSGDWARKLFF. CDR3 nucleotide sequence: TGTGCCACTAGCAGCGGGGACTGGGCTAGAAAACTGTTTTTT. The full variable domain, rest sourced from reference TRBV15 and TRBJ1-4, is DAMVIQNPRYQVTQFGKPVTLSCSQTLNHNVMYWYQQKSSQAPKLLFHYYDKDFNNEADTPDNFQSRRPNTSFCFLDIRSPGLGDTAMYLCATSSGDWARKLFFGSGTQLSVL.

This clonotype was picked up a small number of times. The chain uses TRBV4-1 and TRBJ2-3; D remains unclear. The germline CDR1 and CDR2 sequences are MGHRA and YSYEKL. The CDR3 has 12 residues. Deletions cut 2 bases from V and 4 bases from J, with 4 bases between. The CDR3: CASSQHADTQYF. CDR3 nucleotides: TGCGCCAGCAGCCAACATGCAGATACGCAGTATTTT.

V usage is TRBV4-1 and J usage is TRBJ1-1; 7 bases align to TRBD1. Trimming cost V 6 bases and J 1 base; bases outside gene matches: 14. The CDR3 extends over 17 amino acids. CDR1 and CDR2 (germline): MGHRA, YSYEKL. CDR3 sequence: CASRPGQALSRNTEAFF. CDR3 nucleotides: TGCGCCAGCAGACCTGGACAGGCCCTAAGTCGGAACACTGAAGCTTTCTTT.